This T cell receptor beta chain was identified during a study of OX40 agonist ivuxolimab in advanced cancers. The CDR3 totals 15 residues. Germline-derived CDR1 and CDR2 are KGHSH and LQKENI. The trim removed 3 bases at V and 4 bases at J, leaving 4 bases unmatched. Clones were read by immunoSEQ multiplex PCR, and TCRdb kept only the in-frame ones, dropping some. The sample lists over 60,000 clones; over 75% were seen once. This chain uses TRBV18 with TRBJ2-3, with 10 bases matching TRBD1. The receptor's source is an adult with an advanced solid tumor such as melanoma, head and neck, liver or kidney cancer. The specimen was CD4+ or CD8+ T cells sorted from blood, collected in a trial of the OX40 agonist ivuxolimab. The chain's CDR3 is CASSPTGTGADTQYF. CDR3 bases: TGTGCCAGCTCACCCACCGGGACAGGGGCAGATACGCAGTATTTT.